What follows is one T cell receptor beta chain and its context. The data were obtained in a study of blood T cell repertoires in COVID-19. At the level of the study: Nucleic acid was either cDNA or gDNA, and it came from T cells, B-cell-depleted T cells, or PBMCs.

CDR3 size: 14 residues. Germline V gives CDR1 SGHNT, CDR2 YENEEA. Trimming cost V 5 bases and J 3 bases, with 13 bases left between them. Clones were read by immunoSEQ multiplex PCR, and TCRdb kept only the in-frame ones, dropping some. The sample has more than 110,000 clones, roughly 76% seen once. The receptor comes from a man older than 75 with acute or convalescent COVID-19. The gene calls are TRBV11-3 and TRBJ1-1; TRBD1 might be the D (6 bases). The sample was peripheral blood. The CDR3 protein is CASSPGHGYTEAFF. The CDR3 DNA reads as TGTGCCAGCAGCCCGGGACACGGGTACACTGAAGCTTTCTTT.